One sample yielded the 30 T cell receptor beta chains listed below, sequenced in a study of T cell changes during pregnancy in multiple sclerosis. TCRdb's copy holds only in-frame clones and misses some; the assay was immunoSEQ multiplex PCR. The sample holds 60,000 to 90,000 clones, about 93% seen once. This material consisted of peripheral blood, taken in the first trimester of pregnancy. These receptors came from a female donor in good health, enrolled as a control in a pregnancy study.

The rearrangement uses TRBV15 and TRBJ2-1; possibly TRBD2 for D (5 bases). Germline loops: CDR1 LNHNV, CDR2 YYDKDF (reference sequence). V was clipped by 0 bases and J by 6 bases, with 12 bases between them. This CDR3 contains 15 residues. In DNA form, the CDR3 reads TGTGCCACCAGCAGAGATTCGGACGGAGGCAATGAGCAGTTCTTC. It translates to CATSRDSDGGNEQFF.

This chain links TRBV11-2 with TRBJ2-7, with unresolved D. The length of the CDR3 is 13 residues. Germline V gene lookup returns CDR1 SGHAT and CDR2 FQNNGV. The V gene lost 5 bases and the J gene lost 0 bases, with 8 bases spanning the gap. The CDR3 DNA reads TGTGCCAGCAGCCTATTGCCCTCCTACGAGCAGTACTTC. Protein sequence: CASSLLPSYEQYF.

V usage is TRBV4-1 and J usage is TRBJ1-1, with 8 bases matching TRBD1. Losses at the gene ends were 0 bases for V and 1 base for J; bases not matched to a gene: 7. Germline CDR1 MGHRA, CDR2 YSYEKL. The CDR3 sequence is 17 residues long. The CDR3 DNA is TGCGCCAGCAGCCAAGATGACAGGGGATCCCAGAACACTGAAGCTTTCTTT. Amino acids: CASSQDDRGSQNTEAFF.

CDR3 loop: CASSLDFRPGANVLTF. In DNA, the CDR3 is TGCGCCAGCAGCCTAGATTTCAGACCTGGGGCCAACGTCCTGACTTTC. The chain is built from TRBV5-1 and TRBJ2-6; D not resolved. The CDR3 is 16 amino acids. Germline CDR1 SGHRS, CDR2 YFSETQ. Trimming took 4 bases from V and 2 from J, leaving 13 bases between them.

The CDR3 region is CAWSIEFSYEQYF. The CDR3 DNA sequence: TGTGCCTGGAGTATAGAATTCTCCTACGAGCAGTACTTC. The V call is TRBV30, the J call TRBJ2-7; D uncertain. Germline lookup yields CDR1 GTSNPN and CDR2 SVGIG (reference sequence). The CDR3 sequence is 13 residues long. Trimming took 2 bases from V and 0 from J, leaving 8 bases between them.

The chain joins TRBV7-2 to TRBJ1-1; TRBD1 matches at 11 bases. Germline lookup yields CDR1 SGHTA and CDR2 FQGNSA. After removal of 7 bases from V and 4 bases from J, the junction contained 8 bases not matched to a gene. There are 15 residues in the CDR3. CDR3 nucleotide sequence: TGTGCCAGCACCATGGACAGGGGGCGTTCCACTGAAGCTTTCTTT. Amino acid sequence: CASTMDRGRSTEAFF.

The chain employs TRBV7-9 and TRBJ2-5; the match to TRBD1 covers 7 bases. J lost 3 bases, V lost 2 bases, and 3 bases had no gene match. In germline, CDR1 is SEHNR, CDR2 FQNEAQ (reference sequence). This CDR3 is built from 14 residues. CDR3 amino acids: CASSLTGVKETQYF. The CDR3 bases are TGTGCCAGCAGCTTAACAGGGGTAAAAGAGACCCAGTACTTC.

This clone was recorded only once. The V gene is TRBV5-1, the J gene TRBJ2-2; D is uncertain. CDR3 length equals 17 residues. Germline assignment: CDR1 SGHRS and CDR2 YFSETQ. With 1 base removed from V and 0 bases from J, the gap between germline ends came to 13 bases. CDR3 in DNA: TGCGCCAGCAGCTTGAGATCTACTACCTCGAACACCGGGGAGCTGTTTTTT. This encodes CASSLRSTTSNTGELFF.

On this clone: At the DNA level, this CDR3 is encoded by other sequences in the same sample as well. V gene TRBV5-1 combines with J gene TRBJ1-1, with D possibly matching TRBD1 (5 bases). Trimming took off 3 bases at V and 3 bases at J, with 12 bases between the two ends. The germline V gene has CDR1 SGHRS and CDR2 YFSETQ. This CDR3 is 14 amino acids long. The CDR3 DNA reads TGCGCCAGCAGCTCCGGGGGGGGTTACACTGAAGCTTTCTTT. It encodes CASSSGGGYTEAFF. The full variable domain, in which reference TRBV5-1 and TRBJ1-1 provide the parts outside the CDR3, is KAGVTQTPRYLIKTRGQQVTLSCSPISGHRSVSWYQQTPGQGLQFLFEYFSETQRNKGNFPGRFSGRQFSNSRSEMNVSTLELGDSALYLCASSSGGGYTEAFFGQGTRLTVV.

This rearrangement joins TRBV19 to TRBJ2-3; 9 bases line up with TRBD1. The germline V gene encodes CDR1 LNHDA and CDR2 SQIVND (reference sequence). The CDR3 length is 17 residues. V lost 4 bases, J lost 4 bases, and 12 bases stayed unmatched. The CDR3 bases are TGTGCCAGTAGTACGACCGGGACAGGGAAAGGGGCAGATACGCAGTATTTT. Translated, it gives CASSTTGTGKGADTQYF.

This chain uses TRBV6-5 with TRBJ1-2; TRBD1 matches at 9 bases. Looked up from germline, CDR1 is MNHEY and CDR2 is SVGAGI. V was pared by 5 bases and J by 8 bases, with 9 bases of the junction left unmatched. The CDR3 loop spans 14 amino acids. The CDR3 loop is CASSPGTGMRGYTF. CDR3 sequence (DNA): TGTGCCAGCAGTCCGGGGACAGGGATGAGAGGCTACACCTTC.

The genes are TRBV4-1 and TRBJ2-2; possibly TRBD1 for D (6 bases). V lost 0 bases and J lost 9, with 14 bases in between. CDR1 is MGHRA, CDR2 YSYEKL, per germline. The CDR3 covers 15 residues. The CDR3 loop reads CASSQDTTGVRELFF. As DNA, the CDR3 is TGCGCCAGCAGCCAAGACACGACAGGTGTCCGGGAGCTGTTTTTT.

The V call is TRBV5-1, the J call TRBJ1-4, with D unresolved. Germline assignment: CDR1 SGHRS and CDR2 YFSETQ. The CDR3 extends over 13 amino acids. Trimming shortened V by 8 bases and J by 3 bases, and 11 bases separated the two germline ends. CDR3 coding DNA: TGCGCCAGTTCAAAAAATTCTAATGAAAAACTGTTTTTT. Encoded protein: CASSKNSNEKLFF.

The chain links TRBV6-5 to TRBJ2-1, with 7 bases lining up with TRBD2. Per germline, CDR1 MNHEY and CDR2 SVGAGI. This CDR3 is built from 14 residues. The J segment lost 4 bases and the V segment lost 5 bases, leaving 5 bases of the junction unmatched. CDR3 in DNA: TGTGCCAGCAGTCTAGCGGACTTTTACAATGAGCAGTTCTTC. Amino acid sequence: CASSLADFYNEQFF.

In this sample, this clone turned up a few times. The chain combines TRBV4-1 with TRBJ2-5, with 14 bases lining up with TRBD2. J gave up 5 bases and V 2 bases, and 4 bases lay outside the gene matches. The CDR3 consists of 16 residues. The germline CDR1 and CDR2 sequences are MGHRA and YSYEKL. DNA for the CDR3: TGCGCCAGCAGCCAATCCGGGACTAGCGGGAGTGAGACCCAGTACTTC. Translated, it gives CASSQSGTSGSETQYF.

The chain has TRBV5-1 and TRBJ1-5, with 7 nucleotides matching TRBD1. Germline lookup yields CDR1 SGHRS and CDR2 YFSETQ. The trim removed 0 bases at V and 4 bases at J, leaving 4 bases unmatched. This CDR3 is built from 15 residues. DNA of the CDR3: TGCGCCAGCAGCTTGGGGACAGGAGCGAATCAGCCCCAGCATTTT. This codes for CASSLGTGANQPQHF.

The rearrangement links TRBV5-1 to TRBJ1-1, with a tentative D call TRBD1 (6 bases). Germline V gene lookup returns CDR1 SGHRS and CDR2 YFSETQ. This CDR3 spans 14 amino acids. Trimming pared 7 bases from V and 3 bases from J, leaving 16 bases between. In DNA, the CDR3 is TGCGCCAGCCGGGCAGGGGCGGAGGACACTGAAGCTTTCTTT. It translates to CASRAGAEDTEAFF.

The V and J genes are TRBV6-4 and TRBJ1-1; D gene unclear. Germline CDR1 is MRHNA and CDR2 is SNTAGT. V was trimmed by 0 bases and J by 6 bases, leaving 8 bases between them. The CDR3 runs to 13 residues. The CDR3 nucleotides read TGTGCCAGCAGTGACTCGGTAACAGCTGAAGCTTTCTTT. Its translation: CASSDSVTAEAFF.

The V call is TRBV19, the J call TRBJ2-7; 8 bases line up with TRBD2. V shed 2 bases and J 2 bases; nucleotides not matched to a gene: 8. The CDR3 is made up of 16 amino acids. Per germline, CDR1 LNHDA and CDR2 SQIVND (reference sequence). The CDR3 loop reads CASSIRGGRNPYEQYF. The CDR3 DNA sequence: TGTGCCAGTAGTATAAGGGGCGGGAGGAACCCCTACGAGCAGTACTTC.

V usage is TRBV29-1 and J usage is TRBJ2-1; 7 bases agree with TRBD2. CDR1 is SQVTM and CDR2 is ANQGSEA in the germline V gene. The trim removed 2 bases at V and 10 bases at J, leaving 11 bases unmatched. CDR3 length: 14 amino acids. Here the CDR3 reads CSVETSTWEGEQFF. The CDR3 DNA reads as TGCAGCGTTGAAACGTCTACCTGGGAGGGCGAGCAGTTCTTC.

The chain has TRBV6-5 and TRBJ1-5, with D possibly being TRBD1 (5 bases). CDR1 and CDR2 (germline): MNHEY, SVGAGI. Deletions cut 7 bases from V and 0 bases from J, with 13 bases between. The CDR3 loop spans 15 amino acids. As DNA, the CDR3 is TGTGCCAGCAATACACAGGAGAATAGCAATCAGCCCCAGCATTTT. Amino acid sequence: CASNTQENSNQPQHF.

The chain joins TRBV5-6 to TRBJ1-5; weak D call: TRBD1 (5 bases). This CDR3 region has 16 residues. Trimming removed 0 bases from V and 0 bases from J, with 10 bases in between. Germline CDR1 and CDR2: SGHDT and YYEEEE. CDR3 amino acids: CASSLGGGISNQPQHF. The CDR3 region has the DNA TGTGCCAGCAGCTTGGGGGGGGGAATTAGCAATCAGCCCCAGCATTTT.

The J gene is TRBJ2-7, the V gene TRBV5-1; the D gene is possibly TRBD2 (5 bases). The CDR3 is 13 amino acids. The germline V and J ends were trimmed by 4 bases and 1 base, with 9 bases remaining between them. In germline, CDR1 is SGHRS, CDR2 YFSETQ. The CDR3 DNA reads TGCGCCAGCAGCGGACTCGCATCCTACGAGCAGTACTTC. This sequence encodes CASSGLASYEQYF.

This chain uses TRBV25-1 with TRBJ2-3; a weak D match, TRBD1 (6 bases). The CDR3 sequence is 16 residues long. Germline V gene lookup returns CDR1 MGHDK and CDR2 SYGVNS. V dropped 6 bases and J dropped 4 bases, with 20 bases sitting between them. The CDR3 DNA sequence: TGTGCCAGCAGCCTACAGGGTGGTAGAAATGCAGATACGCAGTATTTT. Translating it yields CASSLQGGRNADTQYF. Based on the CDR3 plus reference TRBV25-1 and TRBJ2-3, the full variable domain is EADIYQTPRYLVIGTGKKITLECSQTMGHDKMYWYQQDPGMELHLIHYSYGVNSTEKGDLSSESTVSRIRTEHFPLTLESARPSHTSQYLCASSLQGGRNADTQYFGPGTRLTVL.

This clone came up once. The V and J genes are TRBV6-1 and TRBJ2-2; D unresolved. This CDR3 is 13 amino acids long. The V gene's germline CDR1 is MNHNS and CDR2 SASEGT. V lost 8 bases and J lost 3, with 10 bases in between. CDR3 in amino acids: CASDSSYTGELFF. The DNA for the CDR3 is TGTGCCAGCGATAGTTCTTACACCGGGGAGCTGTTTTTT.

The chain uses TRBV28 and TRBJ1-5, with unresolved D. The CDR3 runs to 17 residues. V gave up 1 base and J gave up 0 bases, with 13 bases separating them. Germline assignment: CDR1 MDHEN and CDR2 SYDVKM. The chain's CDR3 is CASSLFETLYSNQPQHF. The CDR3 nucleotides are TGTGCCAGCAGTTTATTTGAGACACTTTATAGCAATCAGCCCCAGCATTTT.

The chain is built from TRBV29-1 and TRBJ1-1; TRBD1 is a possible D gene (5 bases). The CDR3 totals 15 residues. Germline V lookup: CDR1 SQVTM, CDR2 ANQGSEA. Trimming shortened V by 0 bases and J by 4 bases, and 15 bases separated the two germline ends. In DNA, the CDR3 is TGCAGCGTTGAAGATCAAGGCGGGGGGACCACTGAAGCTTTCTTT. Residues: CSVEDQGGGTTEAFF.

The chain joins TRBV4-2 to TRBJ1-1; possibly TRBD1 for D (5 bases). V gave up 1 base and J gave up 7 bases, with 13 bases separating them. Germline CDR1 LGHNA, CDR2 YNFKEQ. The length of the CDR3 is 14 residues. DNA for the CDR3: TGTGCCAGCAGCCAAGTAGGAGGGGTGGGTGAAGCTTTCTTT. Amino acid sequence: CASSQVGGVGEAFF.

The genes are TRBV4-1 and TRBJ2-5; D may be TRBD1 (5 bases). The J call is uncertain, as TRBJ2-7 better fits the DNA end. The V gene's germline CDR1 is MGHRA and CDR2 YSYEKL. The CDR3 is made up of 16 amino acids. DNA for the CDR3: TGCGCCAGCAGCCAAGTGACAGTTGGTGGGCACTACGAGCAGTACTTC. Its protein product is CASSQVTVGGHYEQYF.

The V call is TRBV27, the J call TRBJ2-5, with D possibly matching TRBD2 (5 bases). Near its end, the DNA agrees better with TRBJ2-7, so the J call may be wrong. The CDR3 covers 13 residues. Germline CDR1 reads MNHEY; CDR2 reads SMNVEV (reference sequence). In DNA form, the CDR3 reads TGTGCCAGCAGGGGTCTAGCTAACCACGAGCAGTACTTC. The encoded protein is CASRGLANHEQYF.